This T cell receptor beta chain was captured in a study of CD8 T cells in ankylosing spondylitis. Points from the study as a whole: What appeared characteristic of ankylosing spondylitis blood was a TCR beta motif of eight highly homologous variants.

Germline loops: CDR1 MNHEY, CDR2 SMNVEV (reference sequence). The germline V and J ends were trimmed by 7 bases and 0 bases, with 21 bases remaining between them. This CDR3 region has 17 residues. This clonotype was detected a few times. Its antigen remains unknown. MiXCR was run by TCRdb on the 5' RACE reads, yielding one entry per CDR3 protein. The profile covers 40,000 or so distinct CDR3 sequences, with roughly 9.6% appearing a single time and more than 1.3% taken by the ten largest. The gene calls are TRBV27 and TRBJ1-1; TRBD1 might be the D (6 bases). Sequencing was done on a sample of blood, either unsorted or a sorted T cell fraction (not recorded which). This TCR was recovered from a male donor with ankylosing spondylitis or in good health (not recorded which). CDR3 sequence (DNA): TGTGCCAGCAACCCTGGGGGGGCGGAGGCGCTGAACACTGAAGCTTTCTTT. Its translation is CASNPGGAEALNTEAFF.